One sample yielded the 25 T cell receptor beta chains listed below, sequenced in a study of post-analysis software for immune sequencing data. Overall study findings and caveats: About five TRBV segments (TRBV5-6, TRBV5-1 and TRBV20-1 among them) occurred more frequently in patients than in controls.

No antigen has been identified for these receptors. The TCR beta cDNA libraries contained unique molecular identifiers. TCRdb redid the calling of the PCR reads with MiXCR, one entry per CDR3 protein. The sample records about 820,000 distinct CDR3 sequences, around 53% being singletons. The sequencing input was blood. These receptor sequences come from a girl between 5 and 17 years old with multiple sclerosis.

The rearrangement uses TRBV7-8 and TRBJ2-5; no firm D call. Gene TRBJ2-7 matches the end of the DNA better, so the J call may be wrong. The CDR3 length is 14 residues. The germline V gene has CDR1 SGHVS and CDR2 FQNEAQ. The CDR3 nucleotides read TGTGCCAGCAGCTTAGAACAGACCCTACGCGAGCAGTACTTC. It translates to CASSLEQTLREQYF.

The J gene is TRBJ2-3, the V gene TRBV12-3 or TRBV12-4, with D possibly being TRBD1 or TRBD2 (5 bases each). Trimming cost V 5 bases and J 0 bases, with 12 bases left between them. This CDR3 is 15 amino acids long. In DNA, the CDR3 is TGTGCCAGCAGTACCCCGGGACCGAGCACAGATACGCAGTATTTT. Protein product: CASSTPGPSTDTQYF.

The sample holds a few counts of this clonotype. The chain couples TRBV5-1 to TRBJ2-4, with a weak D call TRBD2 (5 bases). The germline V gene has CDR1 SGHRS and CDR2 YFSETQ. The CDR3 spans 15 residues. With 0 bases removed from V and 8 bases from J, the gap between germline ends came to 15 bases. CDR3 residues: CASSLDGFSGYIQYF. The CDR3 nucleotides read TGCGCCAGCAGCTTGGACGGCTTTTCGGGGTACATTCAGTACTTC.

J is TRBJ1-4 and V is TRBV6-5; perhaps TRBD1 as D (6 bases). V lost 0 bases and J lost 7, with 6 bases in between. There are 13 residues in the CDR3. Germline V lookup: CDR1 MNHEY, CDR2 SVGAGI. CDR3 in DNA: TGTGCCAGCAGTTACTCGGGGGCTGAAAAACTGTTTTTT. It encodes CASSYSGAEKLFF.

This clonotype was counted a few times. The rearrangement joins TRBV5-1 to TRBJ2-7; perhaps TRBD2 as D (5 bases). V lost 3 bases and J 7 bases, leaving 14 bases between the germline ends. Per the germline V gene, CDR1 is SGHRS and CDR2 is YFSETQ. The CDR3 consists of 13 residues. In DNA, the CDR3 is TGCGCCAGCAGCTCTCAACTAGTGATGGAGCAGTACTTC. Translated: CASSSQLVMEQYF. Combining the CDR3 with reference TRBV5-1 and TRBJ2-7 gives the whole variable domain KAGVTQTPRYLIKTRGQQVTLSCSPISGHRSVSWYQQTPGQGLQFLFEYFSETQRNKGNFPGRFSGRQFSNSRSEMNVSTLELGDSALYLCASSSQLVMEQYFGPGTRLTVT.

The CDR3 DNA sequence: TGTGCCAGCTCACTTCCGAGCAGGACGATACCCAATGAGCAGTTCTTC. Protein sequence: CASSLPSRTIPNEQFF. V is TRBV18 and J is TRBJ2-1; D is unresolved. From germline, CDR1 is KGHSH and CDR2 LQKENI. This CDR3 contains 16 residues. The V end lost 4 bases, the J end lost 6 bases, and 19 bases lay between the germline ends.

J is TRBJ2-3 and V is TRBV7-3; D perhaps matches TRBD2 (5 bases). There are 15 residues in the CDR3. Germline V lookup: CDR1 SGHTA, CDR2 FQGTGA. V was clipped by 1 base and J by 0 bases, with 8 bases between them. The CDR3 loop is CASSLMRTSTDTQYF. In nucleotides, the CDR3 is TGTGCCAGCAGCTTAATGAGGACTAGCACAGATACGCAGTATTTT.

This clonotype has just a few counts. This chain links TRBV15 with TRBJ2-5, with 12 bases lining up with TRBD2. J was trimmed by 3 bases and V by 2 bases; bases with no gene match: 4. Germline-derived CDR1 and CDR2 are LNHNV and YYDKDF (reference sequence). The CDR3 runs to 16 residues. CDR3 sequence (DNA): TGTGCCACCAGCAGACTAGCGGGGGGGGACAAAGAGACCCAGTACTTC. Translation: CATSRLAGGDKETQYF.

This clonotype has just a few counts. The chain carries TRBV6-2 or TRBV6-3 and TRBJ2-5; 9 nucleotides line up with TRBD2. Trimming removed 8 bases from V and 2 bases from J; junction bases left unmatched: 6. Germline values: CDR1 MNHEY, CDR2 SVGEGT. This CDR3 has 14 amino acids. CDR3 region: CASGSTSGQETQYF. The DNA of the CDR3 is TGTGCCAGCGGGTCGACTAGCGGACAAGAGACCCAGTACTTC.

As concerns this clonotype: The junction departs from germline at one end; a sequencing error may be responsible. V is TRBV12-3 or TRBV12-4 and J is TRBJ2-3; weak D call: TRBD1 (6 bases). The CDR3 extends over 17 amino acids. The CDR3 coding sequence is TGTGCCAGCAGTCCAATTAGGGGGTCGATGGGCGCAGATGCGCAGTATTTT. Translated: CASSPIRGSMGADAQYF.

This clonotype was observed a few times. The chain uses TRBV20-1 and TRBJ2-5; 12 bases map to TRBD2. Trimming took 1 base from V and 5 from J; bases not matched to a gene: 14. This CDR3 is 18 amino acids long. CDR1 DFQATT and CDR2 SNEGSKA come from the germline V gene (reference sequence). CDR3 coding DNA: TGCAGTGCTAGAGTCAATAAGCTAGCGGGAGGGCCTGGGGAGACCCAGTACTTC. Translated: CSARVNKLAGGPGETQYF.

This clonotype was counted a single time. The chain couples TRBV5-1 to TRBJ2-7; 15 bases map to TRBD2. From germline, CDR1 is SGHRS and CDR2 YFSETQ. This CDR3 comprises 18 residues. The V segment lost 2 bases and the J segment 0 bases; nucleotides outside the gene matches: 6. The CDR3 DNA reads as TGCGCCAGCAGCTTCGGGACTAGCGGGAGGTTCAGCTCCTACGAGCAGTACTTC. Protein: CASSFGTSGRFSSYEQYF.

Here the CDR3 DNA reads TGTGCCAGCAGGGCAGCGGGGGGGCCGAATGAGCAGTTCTTC. Translated: CASRAAGGPNEQFF. The rearrangement joins TRBV12-3 or TRBV12-4 to TRBJ2-1; TRBD2 matches 10 bases. Trimming at V came to 6 bases and at J to 7 bases, leaving 6 bases not matched to a gene. The CDR3 extends over 14 amino acids.

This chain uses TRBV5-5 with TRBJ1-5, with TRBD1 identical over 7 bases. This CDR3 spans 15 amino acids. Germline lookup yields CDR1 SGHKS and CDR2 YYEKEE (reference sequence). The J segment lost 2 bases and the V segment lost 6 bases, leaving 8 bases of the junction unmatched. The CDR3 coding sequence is TGTGCCAGCACCGCTCATGGACAGGGCAATCAGCCCCAGCATTTT. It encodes CASTAHGQGNQPQHF.

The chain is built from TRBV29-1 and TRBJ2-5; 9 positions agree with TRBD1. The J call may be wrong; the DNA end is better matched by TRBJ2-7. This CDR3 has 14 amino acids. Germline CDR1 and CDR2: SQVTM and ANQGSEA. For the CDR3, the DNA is TGCAGCGTCGTCCGGGACAGGGCTGACTACGAGCAGTACTTC. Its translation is CSVVRDRADYEQYF.

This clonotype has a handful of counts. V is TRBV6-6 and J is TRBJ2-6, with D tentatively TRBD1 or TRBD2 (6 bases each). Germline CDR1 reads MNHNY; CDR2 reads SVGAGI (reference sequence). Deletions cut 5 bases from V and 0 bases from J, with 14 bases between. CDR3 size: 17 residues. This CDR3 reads CASSTRWGASGANVLTF. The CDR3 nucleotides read TGTGCCAGCAGTACCAGGTGGGGGGCCTCTGGGGCCAACGTCCTGACTTTC.

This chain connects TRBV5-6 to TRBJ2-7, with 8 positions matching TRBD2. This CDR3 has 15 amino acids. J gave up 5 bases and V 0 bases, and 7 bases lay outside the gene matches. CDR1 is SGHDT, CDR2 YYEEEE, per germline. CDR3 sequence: CASSLVGTRGDEQYF. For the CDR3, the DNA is TGTGCCAGCAGCTTGGTCGGGACTAGAGGCGACGAGCAGTACTTC.

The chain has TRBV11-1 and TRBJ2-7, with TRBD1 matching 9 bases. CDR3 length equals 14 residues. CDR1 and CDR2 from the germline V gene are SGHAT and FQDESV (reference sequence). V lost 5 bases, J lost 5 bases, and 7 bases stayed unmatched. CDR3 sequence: CASSTWGQGNEQYF. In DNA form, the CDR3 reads TGTGCCAGCAGCACCTGGGGACAGGGAAACGAGCAGTACTTC.

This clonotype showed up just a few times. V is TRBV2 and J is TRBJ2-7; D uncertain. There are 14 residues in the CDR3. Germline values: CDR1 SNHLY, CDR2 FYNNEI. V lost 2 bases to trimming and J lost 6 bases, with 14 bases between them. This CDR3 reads CASSETPGLGEQYF. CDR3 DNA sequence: TGTGCCAGCAGTGAAACCCCGGGTCTGGGCGAGCAGTACTTC.

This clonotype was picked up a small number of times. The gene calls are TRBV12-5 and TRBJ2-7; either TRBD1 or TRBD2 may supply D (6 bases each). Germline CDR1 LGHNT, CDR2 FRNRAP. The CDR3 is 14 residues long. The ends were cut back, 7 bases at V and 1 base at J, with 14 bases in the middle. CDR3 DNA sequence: TGTGCTAGTGCTCGGAGGGGGACTTCCTACGAGCAGTACTTC. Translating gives CASARRGTSYEQYF.

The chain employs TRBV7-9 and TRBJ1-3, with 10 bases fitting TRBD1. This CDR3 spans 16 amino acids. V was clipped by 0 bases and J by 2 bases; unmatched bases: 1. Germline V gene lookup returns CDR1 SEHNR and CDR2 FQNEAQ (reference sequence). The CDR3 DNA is TGTGCCAGCAGCTTAGCGACAGGGGGCCCTGGAAACACCATATATTTT. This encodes CASSLATGGPGNTIYF.

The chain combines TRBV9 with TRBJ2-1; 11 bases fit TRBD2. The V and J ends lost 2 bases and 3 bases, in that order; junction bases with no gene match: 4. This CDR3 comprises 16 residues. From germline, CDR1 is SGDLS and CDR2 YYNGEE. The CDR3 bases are TGTGCCAGCAGCGTGGATGGGACTAGCGGCTACAATGAGCAGTTCTTC. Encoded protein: CASSVDGTSGYNEQFF.

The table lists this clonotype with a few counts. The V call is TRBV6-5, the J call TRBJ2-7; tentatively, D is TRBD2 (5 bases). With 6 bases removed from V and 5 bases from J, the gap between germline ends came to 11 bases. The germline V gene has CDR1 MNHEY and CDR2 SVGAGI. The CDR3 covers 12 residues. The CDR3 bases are TGTGCCAGCAGCCGGGTGCGGGACGAGCAGTACTTC. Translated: CASSRVRDEQYF.

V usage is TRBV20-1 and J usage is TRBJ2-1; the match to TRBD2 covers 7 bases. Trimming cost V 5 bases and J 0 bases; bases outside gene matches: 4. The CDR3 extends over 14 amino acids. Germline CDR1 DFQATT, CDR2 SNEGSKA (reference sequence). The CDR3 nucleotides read TGCAGTGCTTACGGGACTACCTCCTACAATGAGCAGTTCTTC. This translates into CSAYGTTSYNEQFF.

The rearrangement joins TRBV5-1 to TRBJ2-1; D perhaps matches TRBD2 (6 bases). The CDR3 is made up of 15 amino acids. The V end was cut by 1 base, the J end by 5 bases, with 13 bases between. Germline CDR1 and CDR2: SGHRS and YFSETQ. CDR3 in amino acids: CASSLHSGDNNEQFF. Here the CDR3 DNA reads TGCGCCAGCAGCTTGCATAGCGGCGATAACAATGAGCAGTTCTTC.